Presented here are 26 T cell receptor beta chains from one specimen sequenced in a study of blood T cell repertoires in COVID-19 (dated by TCRdb to 2020 to 2022). The library came from the immunoSEQ multiplex PCR assay. TCRdb limited this immuneACCESS table to in-frame rearrangements with V and J called. A share of clones is missing; checked studies link under half to unresolved V genes, and the rest is unexplained. This sample holds a few hundred thousand clones; about nine tenths were observed only once. The top ten clonotypes cover around 11% of the sample. Sequencing input: peripheral blood. The receptors shown here come from a woman in her thirties with COVID-19, enrolled during active disease.

This chain links TRBV4-1 with TRBJ2-2; maybe TRBD1 (5 bases). Germline V CDR1 and CDR2: MGHRA, YSYEKL. The CDR3 runs 15 residues. V lost 0 bases and J lost 1, with 6 bases in between. The CDR3 sequence is CASSQEQVNTGELFF. The CDR3 DNA reads TGCGCCAGCAGCCAAGAACAGGTGAACACCGGGGAGCTGTTTTTT.

The chain recombines TRBV18 with TRBJ2-2; D gene unclear. CDR1 and CDR2 (germline): KGHSH, LQKENI. V lost 2 bases to trimming and J lost 3 bases, with 7 bases between them. The CDR3 contains 14 residues. The CDR3 is CASSPLRDTGELFF. The CDR3 coding sequence is TGTGCCAGCTCACCATTGCGAGACACCGGGGAGCTGTTTTTT.

The chain links TRBV2 to TRBJ2-1, with TRBD2 matching 8 bases. The CDR3 is 15 residues long. Looked up from germline, CDR1 is SNHLY and CDR2 is FYNNEI. V dropped 9 bases and J dropped 0; count of bases not matched to a gene: 7. The chain's CDR3 is CASSGAFNSYNEQFF. CDR3 DNA sequence: TGTGCCAGTAGCGGGGCTTTTAACTCCTACAATGAGCAGTTCTTC.

This chain links TRBV30 with TRBJ2-3; 7 bases fit TRBD1. Trimming cost V 2 bases and J 5 bases; bases outside gene matches: 10. Per the germline V gene, CDR1 is GTSNPN and CDR2 is SVGIG (reference sequence). The CDR3 totals 15 residues. CDR3 sequence (DNA): TGTGCCTGGAGTCTGCTCTTGACAGGGCGAGATACGCAGTATTTT. It codes for CAWSLLLTGRDTQYF.

This clone occurred once. The rearrangement joins TRBV2 to TRBJ2-7; possibly TRBD1 for D (6 bases). Germline loops: CDR1 SNHLY, CDR2 FYNNEI. The germline V and J ends were trimmed by 7 bases and 4 bases, with 17 bases remaining between them. This CDR3 has 14 amino acids. CDR3 loop: CASNQGSAIYEQYF. The CDR3 region has the DNA TGTGCCAGCAATCAGGGGTCCGCGATTTACGAGCAGTACTTC. The variable domain in full, with the rest retrieved from reference TRBV2 and TRBJ2-7, is EPEVTQTPSHQVTQMGQEVILRCVPISNHLYFYWYRQILGQKVEFLVSFYNNEISEKSEIFDDQFSVERPDGSNFTLKIRSTKLEDSAMYFCASNQGSAIYEQYFGPGTRLTVT.

The chain couples TRBV3-1 (or the pseudogene TRBV3-2) to TRBJ1-4, with 9 positions matching TRBD1. This CDR3 is built from 14 residues. V lost 4 bases, J lost 6 bases, and 3 bases stayed unmatched. Germline-derived CDR1 and CDR2 are LGHDT and YNNKEL (reference sequence). Written as DNA, the CDR3 is TGTGCCAGCAGCCGGGGGACAGGGTATGAAAAACTGTTTTTT. It translates to CASSRGTGYEKLFF.

This chain uses TRBV24-1 with TRBJ2-2, with TRBD1 identical over 8 bases. V was clipped by 0 bases and J by 0 bases; unmatched bases: 2. The germline V gene encodes CDR1 KGHDR and CDR2 SFDVKD. The CDR3 consists of 17 residues. DNA for the CDR3: TGTGCCACCAGTGATTTGCAGGGGGCCGCGAACACCGGGGAGCTGTTTTTT. It is translated as CATSDLQGAANTGELFF.

V usage is TRBV5-5 and J usage is TRBJ1-5, with 8 bases fitting TRBD1. Per germline, CDR1 SGHKS and CDR2 YYEKEE (reference sequence). Trimming took 0 bases from V and 3 from J; bases not matched to a gene: 11. This CDR3 comprises 18 residues. The CDR3 nucleotides read TGTGCCAGCAGCTTGGAACCACAGGGGGTAGGTAACAATCAGCCCCAGCATTTT. It encodes CASSLEPQGVGNNQPQHF.

The chain uses TRBV28 and TRBJ2-7, with a tentative D call TRBD2 (5 bases). The CDR3 consists of 12 residues. V lost 10 bases and J 2 bases, leaving 12 bases between the germline ends. Germline lookup yields CDR1 MDHEN and CDR2 SYDVKM. CDR3 sequence: CATQRPTYEQYF. The DNA for the CDR3 is TGTGCCACCCAGCGGCCTACCTACGAGCAGTACTTC.

This clone was counted once. The chain employs TRBV5-4 and TRBJ1-1, with D unresolved. V was trimmed by 6 bases and J by 4 bases, leaving 19 bases between them. From germline, CDR1 is SGHNT and CDR2 YYREEE (reference sequence). The CDR3 totals 15 residues. The CDR3: CASTPPRGLGTEAFF. In DNA form, the CDR3 reads TGTGCCAGCACCCCCCCGCGGGGTTTGGGCACTGAAGCTTTCTTT. Together with reference TRBV5-4 and TRBJ1-1, the CDR3 gives the full variable domain: ETGVTQSPTHLIKTRGQQVTLRCSSQSGHNTVSWYQQALGQGPQFIFQYYREEENGRGNFPPRFSGLQFPNYSSELNVNALELDDSALYLCASTPPRGLGTEAFFGQGTRLTVV.

The CDR3 DNA is TGTGCCAGCACCCTGACAGGGAACACTGAAGCTTTCTTT. Translation gives CASTLTGNTEAFF. The V and J genes are TRBV12-3 or TRBV12-4 and TRBJ1-1; TRBD1 is a possible D gene (6 bases). V was shortened by 7 bases and J by 1 base, with 10 bases between the two germline ends. The CDR3 totals 13 residues.

The gene calls are TRBV5-1 and TRBJ1-6, with D unclear. The ends were cut back, 6 bases at V and 0 bases at J, with 10 bases in the middle. Germline assignment: CDR1 SGHRS and CDR2 YFSETQ. The CDR3 runs 15 residues. As DNA, the CDR3 is TGCGCCAGCACCCCGGGGAACTCCTATAATTCACCCCTCCACTTT. Translating gives CASTPGNSYNSPLHF.

CDR3 sequence: CAISEGIGGAETQYF. The CDR3 region has the DNA TGTGCCATCAGTGAGGGGATAGGGGGCGCCGAGACCCAGTACTTC. The chain carries TRBV10-3 and TRBJ2-5, with 7 bases matching TRBD1. V gave up 2 bases and J gave up 5 bases; unmatched junction bases: 8. This CDR3 has 15 residues. Germline V CDR1 and CDR2: ENHRY, SYGVKD.

This clone counts as medium-sized. The chain is built from TRBV19 and TRBJ1-5; 8 bases agree with TRBD1. The CDR3 extends over 17 amino acids. After removal of 2 bases from V and 2 bases from J, the junction contained 8 bases not matched to a gene. Germline lookup yields CDR1 LNHDA and CDR2 SQIVND (reference sequence). CDR3 nucleotide sequence: TGTGCCAGTAGTATACCCCTTGGACAGGGAGGCAATCAGCCCCAGCATTTT. The encoded protein is CASSIPLGQGGNQPQHF. Filled out from reference TRBV19 and TRBJ1-5, the complete variable domain reads DGGITQSPKYLFRKEGQNVTLSCEQNLNHDAMYWYRQDPGQGLRLIYYSQIVNDFQKGDIAEGYSVSREKKESFPLTVTSAQKNPTAFYLCASSIPLGQGGNQPQHFGDGTRLSIL.

This chain uses TRBV5-4 with TRBJ1-6, with D perhaps TRBD1 (5 bases). This CDR3 spans 14 amino acids. Trimming pared 0 bases from V and 6 bases from J, leaving 7 bases between. Looked up from germline, CDR1 is SGHNT and CDR2 is YYREEE (reference sequence). CDR3 DNA sequence: TGTGCCAGCAGCTTGGCACAGGTTAATTCACCCCTCCACTTT. It translates to CASSLAQVNSPLHF.

V and J are TRBV7-9 and TRBJ2-1, with TRBD2 as a possible D gene (5 bases). The CDR3 runs to 16 residues. Germline V gene sequence: CDR1 SEHNR, CDR2 FQNEAQ (reference sequence). Trimming left V 5 bases short and J 0 bases short, with 14 bases between. The CDR3 sequence: CASSLTRDSSYNEQFF. CDR3 in DNA: TGTGCCAGCAGCCTCACGAGGGATAGCTCCTACAATGAGCAGTTCTTC.

The chain has TRBV18 and TRBJ2-7; no definite D call. The V gene lost 3 bases and the J gene lost 2 bases, with 8 bases spanning the gap. This CDR3 is 13 amino acids long. The V gene's germline CDR1 is KGHSH and CDR2 LQKENI. CDR3 protein: CASSPLETYEQYF. The CDR3 region has the DNA TGTGCCAGCTCACCCCTGGAGACCTACGAGCAGTACTTC.

CDR3 residues: CASSYSPGVGTEAFF. In DNA form, the CDR3 reads TGTGCCAGCAGTTACTCGCCGGGGGTAGGGACTGAAGCTTTCTTT. The chain combines TRBV6-5 with TRBJ1-1; a weak D match, TRBD1 (5 bases). This CDR3 contains 15 residues. CDR1 is MNHEY and CDR2 is SVGAGI in the germline V gene. V lost 0 bases and J 5 bases, leaving 13 bases between the germline ends.

This clone has more than one count but fewer than ten. V and J are TRBV6-5 and TRBJ1-3; D uncertain. The length of the CDR3 is 14 residues. Trimming took off 2 bases at V and 2 bases at J, with 7 bases between the two ends. Germline V CDR1 and CDR2: MNHEY, SVGAGI. The CDR3 DNA sequence: TGTGCCAGCAGTTACGGGCAGCCTGGAAACACCATATATTTT. Its protein is CASSYGQPGNTIYF.

The chain carries TRBV23-1 and TRBJ1-1; TRBD1 might be the D (6 bases). TRBV23-1 falls under the ORF class, with uncertain function. Trimming cost V 4 bases and J 3 bases, with 12 bases left between them. This CDR3 spans 14 amino acids. The CDR3: CASSPCQGHTEAFF. CDR3 DNA sequence: TGCGCCAGCAGTCCATGTCAGGGGCACACTGAAGCTTTCTTT.

The gene calls are TRBV28 and TRBJ2-3, with TRBD1 matching over 9 bases. Germline CDR1 MDHEN, CDR2 SYDVKM. The CDR3 has 20 amino acids. V was clipped by 4 bases and J by 2 bases; unmatched bases: 19. The CDR3 DNA follows: TGTGCCAGCAGTTCCCCCTTCTTCCCGGGACAGGGAAGTTCCACAGATACGCAGTATTTT. Its protein is CASSSPFFPGQGSSTDTQYF.

The V and J genes are TRBV6-5 and TRBJ2-5, with 7 bases aligning to TRBD2. Germline CDR1 is MNHEY and CDR2 is SVGAGI. V dropped 8 bases and J dropped 4; count of bases not matched to a gene: 10. This CDR3 spans 14 amino acids. The CDR3 DNA reads as TGTGCCAGCCGGACACCGGGGGGAGGAGAGACCCAGTACTTC. Translated, it gives CASRTPGGGETQYF.

CDR3 sequence reads: CASSLVPGQANNEQFF. CDR3 in DNA: TGTGCCAGCAGCTTGGTTCCGGGACAGGCGAACAATGAGCAGTTCTTC. V usage is TRBV9 and J usage is TRBJ2-1; 8 bases are shared with TRBD1. Unmatched junction bases numbered 11, after V lost 4 bases and J lost 5 bases. This CDR3 is 16 amino acids long. Germline V gene sequence: CDR1 SGDLS, CDR2 YYNGEE.

The chain uses TRBV19 and TRBJ2-3, with a tentative D call TRBD2 (5 bases). Germline V gene sequence: CDR1 LNHDA, CDR2 SQIVND (reference sequence). Trimming removed 3 bases at V and 6 bases at J, with 7 bases between. The CDR3 sequence is 12 residues long. In nucleotides, the CDR3 is TGTGCCAGTAGTATCCGGGGTGATACGCAGTATTTT. Its translation: CASSIRGDTQYF.

The V call is TRBV11-2, the J call TRBJ2-7; 10 bases line up with TRBD2. The CDR3 spans 16 residues. Germline CDR1 and CDR2: SGHAT and FQNNGV. With V trimmed by 3 bases and J by 3 bases, 8 bases remained unmatched. The chain's CDR3 is CASSLTTGTSDYEQYF. The CDR3 coding sequence is TGTGCCAGCAGCTTGACGACCGGGACTAGCGACTACGAGCAGTACTTC.

This clone was recorded a few times. The V and J genes are TRBV5-4 and TRBJ2-7; unclear D gene. CDR1 and CDR2 (germline): SGHNT, YYREEE (reference sequence). This CDR3 is built from 14 residues. V gave up 0 bases and J gave up 4 bases, with 11 bases separating them. The CDR3: CASSLEVASYEQYF. The DNA for the CDR3 is TGTGCCAGCAGCTTGGAGGTCGCTAGTTACGAGCAGTACTTC.